One and the same sample provided the 27 T cell receptor beta chains below, sequenced in a study of T-cell reconstitution after alpha-beta-depleted transplantation in children. During its preparation, the TCRbeta library received unique molecular identifiers. TCRdb independently ran MiXCR on the PCR reads; one entry per CDR3 protein. The data hold fewer than 700,000 distinct CDR3 sequences, with 10% to 15% observed a single time. The source material was PBMCs, mostly from graft donor cells, sampled 360 days after TCRalphabeta/CD19-depleted stem cell transplant. All receptors derive from a male patient younger than 18 who had a stem cell transplant for acute myeloid leukemia, so the T cells may come from the graft donor.

In this sample, this clonotype turned up a few times. The V and J genes are TRBV3-1 and TRBJ2-5; the match to TRBD2 covers 7 bases. The germline V gene encodes CDR1 LGHDT and CDR2 YNNKEL (reference sequence). CDR3 length: 17 amino acids. The V gene end was trimmed by 6 bases and the J gene end by 2 bases; junction bases not matched to a gene: 15. The CDR3 here is CASRHLNERGGQETQYF. The CDR3 nucleotides are TGTGCCAGCAGACACCTGAACGAGCGGGGAGGGCAAGAGACCCAGTACTTC.

This clonotype was picked up a small number of times. The rearrangement links TRBV12-3 or TRBV12-4 to TRBJ2-2; 8 nucleotides match TRBD2. V gave up 5 bases and J gave up 4 bases; unmatched junction bases: 6. This CDR3 comprises 15 residues. The CDR3 DNA sequence: TGTGCCAGCAGTCCGAGCGGGAGCGTCACCGGGGAGCTGTTTTTT. It yields the protein CASSPSGSVTGELFF.

This clonotype has at least ten counts. The rearrangement joins TRBV5-1 to TRBJ2-2, with D perhaps TRBD1 (6 bases). This CDR3 spans 15 amino acids. Germline V gene lookup returns CDR1 SGHRS and CDR2 YFSETQ. V lost 0 bases to trimming and J lost 3 bases, with 9 bases between them. The CDR3 reads CASSLDWGHTGELFF. DNA for the CDR3: TGCGCCAGCAGCTTGGACTGGGGGCACACCGGGGAGCTGTTTTTT.

Only a few counts were recorded for this clonotype. The chain links TRBV9 to TRBJ2-7; D is possibly TRBD1 (5 bases). Germline CDR1 is SGDLS and CDR2 is YYNGEE. The CDR3 consists of 11 residues. V was shortened by 10 bases and J by 4 bases, with 12 bases between the two germline ends. CDR3 sequence (DNA): TGTGCCCCAGGGAATAGATACGAGCAGTACTTC. It yields the protein CAPGNRYEQYF.

At least ten counts were recorded for this clonotype. This chain connects TRBV28 to TRBJ2-7, with 10 nucleotides matching TRBD2. Trimming cost V 5 bases and J 4 bases; bases outside gene matches: 11. Germline V gene data show CDR1 as MDHEN and CDR2 as SYDVKM. The CDR3 extends over 16 amino acids. CDR3 sequence (DNA): TGTGCCAGCAGTCCTCAACTAGCGGGGAAGGGGTACGAGCAGTACTTC. Translated, it gives CASSPQLAGKGYEQYF.

The sample holds a few counts of this clonotype. This chain connects TRBV7-3 to TRBJ2-1; D remains unclear. The CDR3 has 15 residues. V lost 0 bases and J 4 bases, leaving 10 bases between the germline ends. Germline V CDR1 and CDR2: SGHTA, FQGTGA. CDR3 DNA sequence: TGTGCCAGCAGCTTAACATCCACTCTTTACAATGAGCAGTTCTTC. Translated, it gives CASSLTSTLYNEQFF.

About this clonotype: A clone one base away is much larger, so this may be a read error. The chain links TRBV7-3 to TRBJ2-1, with D perhaps TRBD2 (6 bases). Germline values: CDR1 SGHTA, CDR2 FQGTGA. The CDR3 is 15 residues long. The CDR3, as DNA: TGTGCCAGCAGCTCTAGCGTTGGGATACTCAATGAGGAGTTCTTC. This sequence encodes CASSSSVGILNEEFF.

This chain joins TRBV5-1 and TRBJ2-7, with 10 bases lining up with TRBD2. V lost 5 bases, J lost 7 bases, and 6 bases stayed unmatched. The CDR3 has 13 residues. The V gene's germline CDR1 is SGHRS and CDR2 YFSETQ. CDR3 nucleotides: TGCGCCAGCAGACTAGCGGGACTTGAGGAGCAGTACTTC. Protein: CASRLAGLEEQYF.

V gene TRBV5-1 combines with J gene TRBJ2-1; 7 nucleotides match TRBD2. J lost 4 bases, V lost 5 bases, and 9 bases had no gene match. Germline loops: CDR1 SGHRS, CDR2 YFSETQ. The CDR3 is made up of 15 amino acids. This CDR3 reads CASRDGTTLYNEQFF. The CDR3 bases are TGCGCCAGCAGGGATGGGACTACACTTTACAATGAGCAGTTCTTC. Full variable domain (missing parts from reference TRBV5-1 and TRBJ2-1): KAGVTQTPRYLIKTRGQQVTLSCSPISGHRSVSWYQQTPGQGLQFLFEYFSETQRNKGNFPGRFSGRQFSNSRSEMNVSTLELGDSALYLCASRDGTTLYNEQFFGPGTRLTVL.

This clonotype was picked up a small number of times. The gene calls are TRBV20-1 and TRBJ2-5; D gene unclear. Trimming removed 5 bases from V and 1 base from J, with 11 bases in between. Germline V gives CDR1 DFQATT, CDR2 SNEGSKA (reference sequence). This CDR3 has 13 amino acids. CDR3: CSAQIWGQETQYF. The CDR3 DNA reads TGCAGTGCTCAAATCTGGGGCCAAGAGACCCAGTACTTC.

This chain connects TRBV28 to TRBJ2-5, with D unclear. V lost 2 bases, J lost 5 bases, and 9 bases lay in between. This CDR3 contains 13 residues. The germline V gene has CDR1 MDHEN and CDR2 SYDVKM. The CDR3 nucleotides are TGTGCCAGCAGTTTACTGGCGACCGAGACCCAGTACTTC. Translated: CASSLLATETQYF.

This clonotype was observed a few times. This chain uses TRBV7-2 with TRBJ2-7, with 8 bases fitting TRBD1. Germline loops: CDR1 SGHTA, CDR2 FQGNSA. The CDR3 runs 14 residues. With 3 bases clipped from V and 6 bases from J, the junction kept 7 bases outside the gene matches. CDR3 DNA: TGTGCCAGCAGCTTGGGACAGGCCCCAATCGAGCAGTACTTC. This codes for CASSLGQAPIEQYF.

This clonotype was picked up many times. The J gene is TRBJ2-7, the V gene TRBV29-1, with TRBD2 matching 16 bases. CDR1 is SQVTM and CDR2 is ANQGSEA in the germline V gene. V gave up 6 bases and J gave up 7 bases; unmatched junction bases: 6. This CDR3 comprises 14 residues. Here the CDR3 reads CSVGLAGGTREQYF. As DNA, the CDR3 is TGCAGCGTGGGACTAGCGGGAGGGACGCGGGAGCAGTACTTC.

This clonotype was found a few times. The chain joins TRBV4-3 to TRBJ2-1; 14 bases map to TRBD2. J gave up 16 bases and V 1 base, and 18 bases lay outside the gene matches. Germline V gives CDR1 LGHNA, CDR2 YSLEER. The CDR3 has 18 amino acids. The CDR3 loop reads CASSQALLRTSGGRSSFF. CDR3 DNA: TGCGCCAGCAGCCAAGCTCTTTTAAGGACTAGCGGGGGGCGTAGCTCCTTCTTC.

This clonotype was counted ten times or more. The CDR3 protein is CSASRTGDLYEQYF. The CDR3 region has the DNA TGCAGTGCTAGTCGGACAGGGGACCTCTACGAGCAGTACTTC. This chain connects TRBV20-1 to TRBJ2-7; TRBD1 aligns across 9 bases. CDR1 is DFQATT, CDR2 SNEGSKA, per germline (reference sequence). Trimming cost V 3 bases and J 3 bases; bases outside gene matches: 6. This CDR3 has 14 amino acids.

At least ten counts were recorded for this clonotype. V and J are TRBV20-1 and TRBJ2-7; TRBD2 is a possible D gene (5 bases). With 3 bases removed from V and 5 bases from J, the gap between germline ends came to 17 bases. CDR1 and CDR2 (germline): DFQATT, SNEGSKA (reference sequence). The CDR3 is made up of 14 amino acids. The CDR3 DNA sequence: TGCAGTGCTAGTCGGGATCAGATTTGGGACGAGCAGTACTTC. It is translated as CSASRDQIWDEQYF.

This clonotype was recorded a few times. This chain uses TRBV4-1 with TRBJ2-5; 13 bases match TRBD2. Unmatched junction bases numbered 9, after V lost 4 bases and J lost 4 bases. The germline gives CDR1 MGHRA, CDR2 YSYEKL. This CDR3 has 17 residues. CDR3 nucleotides: TGCGCCAGCAGCCCGTTGCACGGGACTAGCGGGATAGAGACCCAGTACTTC. It yields the protein CASSPLHGTSGIETQYF.

The rearrangement links TRBV29-1 to TRBJ1-1, with 7 bases identical to TRBD1. In germline, CDR1 is SQVTM, CDR2 ANQGSEA. This CDR3 comprises 14 residues. V shed 6 bases and J 0 bases; nucleotides not matched to a gene: 7. CDR3 in amino acids: CSVAMTGMNTEAFF. The CDR3 DNA reads TGCAGCGTAGCTATGACAGGGATGAACACTGAAGCTTTCTTT.

This clonotype was observed a handful of times. The chain employs TRBV4-2 and TRBJ2-1, with 8 bases identical to TRBD2. The CDR3 has 16 residues. V lost 2 bases to trimming and J lost 8 bases; unmatched junction nucleotides: 11. CDR1 is LGHNA, CDR2 YNFKEQ, per germline. The CDR3 loop reads CASSQYVAGLGDEQFF. The CDR3 DNA is TGTGCCAGCAGCCAATATGTAGCGGGACTTGGGGATGAGCAGTTCTTC.

The CDR3 loop is CSARDPRTVTYEQYF. CDR3 bases: TGCAGTGCTAGAGATCCCAGGACAGTCACCTACGAGCAGTACTTC. The rearrangement joins TRBV20-1 to TRBJ2-7, with a tentative D call TRBD1 (6 bases). The germline V and J ends were trimmed by 0 bases and 2 bases, with 14 bases remaining between them. The germline V gene encodes CDR1 DFQATT and CDR2 SNEGSKA (reference sequence). CDR3 length equals 15 residues.

The chain couples TRBV4-3 to TRBJ2-1; TRBD1 matches 7 bases. The CDR3 length is 17 residues. Germline lookup yields CDR1 LGHNA and CDR2 YSLEER. The J segment lost 0 bases and the V segment lost 0 bases, leaving 5 bases of the junction unmatched. CDR3 protein: CASSQESGTDSYNEQFF. DNA for the CDR3: TGCGCCAGCAGCCAAGAGTCCGGGACAGACTCCTACAATGAGCAGTTCTTC.

Many counts were recorded for this clonotype. This sequence joins TRBV11-1 and TRBJ2-1; 10 bases agree with TRBD2. The CDR3 length is 14 residues. Per germline, CDR1 SGHAT and CDR2 FQDESV (reference sequence). V shed 7 bases and J 8 bases; nucleotides not matched to a gene: 8. CDR3 in amino acids: CASTQIGTSDEQFF. The CDR3 DNA reads TGTGCCAGCACCCAGATTGGGACTAGCGATGAGCAGTTCTTC. Combining the CDR3 with reference TRBV11-1 and TRBJ2-1 gives the whole variable domain EAEVAQSPRYKITEKSQAVAFWCDPISGHATLYWYRQILGQGPELLVQFQDESVVDDSQLPKDRFSAERLKGVDSTLKIQPAELGDSAMYLCASTQIGTSDEQFFGPGTRLTVL.

This clonotype was seen repeatedly, ten times or more. The chain combines TRBV28 with TRBJ2-1; maybe TRBD1 (5 bases). V lost 2 bases, J lost 4 bases, and 12 bases lay in between. Germline CDR1 MDHEN, CDR2 SYDVKM. The CDR3 covers 15 residues. The DNA for the CDR3 is TGTGCCAGCAGTTTAGAGGCCAGGGCGTACAATGAGCAGTTCTTC. The encoded protein is CASSLEARAYNEQFF.

The V gene is TRBV5-1, the J gene TRBJ2-1, with TRBD1 identical over 8 bases. CDR1 and CDR2 from the germline V gene are SGHRS and YFSETQ. J lost 0 bases, V lost 1 base, and 6 bases had no gene match. The CDR3 runs 17 residues. CDR3 DNA sequence: TGCGCCAGCAGCTTGTATACAGGGGGTTCCTCCTACAATGAGCAGTTCTTC. As protein: CASSLYTGGSSYNEQFF.

This clonotype was observed at least ten times. This sequence joins TRBV4-3 and TRBJ2-5, with D possibly matching TRBD2 (7 bases). CDR3 length: 15 amino acids. Germline loops: CDR1 LGHNA, CDR2 YSLEER. Trimming removed 0 bases from V and 2 bases from J, with 10 bases in between. CDR3 sequence reads: CASSQDRGAQETQYF. The CDR3, as DNA: TGCGCCAGCAGCCAAGATCGGGGGGCTCAAGAGACCCAGTACTTC.

The V gene is TRBV28, the J gene TRBJ2-1; unclear D gene. The CDR3 consists of 12 residues. Per germline, CDR1 MDHEN and CDR2 SYDVKM. Between the trimmed V and J ends, which lost 2 bases and 6 bases, there was a span of 5 bases. Here the CDR3 reads CASSLVANEQFF. The CDR3 region has the DNA TGTGCCAGCAGTTTAGTTGCCAATGAGCAGTTCTTC.

The rearrangement links TRBV28 to TRBJ2-1; no firm D call. The germline V and J ends were trimmed by 1 base and 2 bases, with 6 bases remaining between them. The CDR3 sequence is 14 residues long. CDR1 and CDR2 (germline): MDHEN, SYDVKM. The CDR3, as DNA: TGTGCCAGCAGTTTATCTAGTCCCTACAATGAGCAGTTCTTC. This codes for CASSLSSPYNEQFF.